Listed below are T cell receptor beta chains from one sample, sequenced in a study of T cell responses to AZD1222 COVID-19 vaccine. Assay used: immunoSEQ multiplex PCR; TCRdb lists only in-frame clones, some missing. The repertoire holds roughly 200,000 clones, with about 92% as singletons. The source was peripheral blood, collected on day 0 of MenACWY control vaccination. The receptors come from an adult in good health. Both conserved end residues are part of each CDR3. Fields, in order: D gene, J gene, V gene, clone size, CDR3 protein, CDR3 DNA. The D gene is left open where the match is weak. The size field is filled for only some rows; it gives once, few, many or a size class.

.	TRBJ2-3	TRBV10-2	.	CASGHSGTTDTQYF	TGCGCCAGCGGACATAGCGGAACCACAGATACGCAGTATTTT
TRBD1	TRBJ1-4	TRBV7-9	.	CASSYGQGGREKLFF	TGTGCCAGCAGCTACGGACAGGGGGGACGTGAAAAACTGTTTTTT
.	TRBJ1-1	TRBV12-3/TRBV12-4	.	CASSLGAFF	TGTGCCAGCAGTTTGGGAGCTTTCTTT
.	TRBJ2-2	TRBV18	.	CASSPDTGELFF	TGTGCCAGCTCACCGGATACCGGGGAGCTGTTTTTT
TRBD1	TRBJ1-1	TRBV3-1/TRBV3-2	.	CASSQPRTGAEAFF	TGTGCCAGCAGCCAACCGAGGACAGGGGCTGAAGCTTTCTTT
.	TRBJ1-5	TRBV6-5	.	CASSYSIPAGNQPQHF	TGTGCCAGCAGTTACTCGATTCCTGCGGGCAATCAGCCCCAGCATTTT
.	TRBJ1-3	TRBV9	.	CASSVGAVSGNTIYF	TGTGCCAGCAGCGTAGGGGCAGTCTCTGGAAACACCATATATTTT
.	TRBJ1-6	TRBV6-1	.	CASSEALRTSPLHF	TGTGCCAGCAGTGAAGCGCTGAGAACCTCACCCCTCCACTTT
.	TRBJ1-5	TRBV7-6	.	CASSLLAGYPTQPQHF	TGTGCCAGCAGCTTACTAGCAGGGTACCCTACTCAGCCCCAGCATTTT
.	TRBJ1-1	TRBV9	.	CASSAGRRLNTEAFF	TGTGCCAGCAGCGCCGGACGGCGACTTAACACTGAAGCTTTCTTT
.	TRBJ1-2	TRBV5-1	.	CASSTDSRHGYTF	TGCGCCAGCAGCACGGACAGCCGTCACGGCTACACCTTC
TRBD2	TRBJ2-3	TRBV2	.	CASRGGTSGTDTQYF	TGTGCCAGCAGGGGGGGGACTAGCGGCACAGATACGCAGTATTTT
TRBD1	TRBJ1-2	TRBV2	.	CASRSGQTGGYGYTF	TGTGCCAGCAGGAGCGGGCAGACAGGGGGCTATGGCTACACCTTC
.	TRBJ2-7	TRBV12-3/TRBV12-4	.	CASSPDYEQYF	TGTGCCAGCAGTCCGGACTACGAGCAGTACTTC
.	TRBJ1-1	TRBV5-1	.	CASRAYTEAFF	TGCGCCAGTCGGGCTTACACTGAAGCTTTCTTT
.	TRBJ1-1	TRBV6-5	.	CASSLERLNTEAFF	TGTGCCAGCAGTCTTGAAAGGTTAAACACTGAAGCTTTCTTT
TRBD1	TRBJ2-5	TRBV11-2	.	CASSLDRGPGGHQETQYF	TGTGCCAGCAGCTTAGATCGAGGCCCAGGGGGACACCAAGAGACCCAGTACTTC
.	TRBJ1-1	TRBV9	.	CASSVGQREAFF	TGTGCCAGCAGCGTAGGCCAGCGTGAAGCTTTCTTT
.	TRBJ1-1	TRBV3-1/TRBV3-2	.	CASREGRGLNTEAFF	TGTGCCAGCAGAGAAGGGAGGGGCCTAAACACTGAAGCTTTCTTT
.	TRBJ1-5	TRBV12-3/TRBV12-4	.	CASGSQLNQPQHF	TGTGCCAGTGGAAGTCAGCTAAATCAGCCCCAGCATTTT
.	TRBJ2-7	TRBV3-1/TRBV3-2	.	CASSQEAVGHYEQYF	TGTGCCAGCAGCCAAGAAGCGGTAGGCCACTACGAGCAGTACTTC
.	TRBJ1-4	TRBV5-1	once	CASSLAHSMGEKLFF	TGCGCCAGCAGCTTGGCGCATAGTATGGGTGAAAAACTGTTTTTT
.	TRBJ2-7	TRBV19	.	CASRTGLGPRYEQYF	TGTGCCAGCCGGACGGGCCTCGGGCCTCGGTACGAGCAGTACTTC
TRBD1	TRBJ1-1	TRBV30	.	CAWSVKAGQGGTEAFF	TGTGCCTGGAGTGTAAAAGCCGGCCAGGGGGGCACTGAAGCTTTCTTT
.	TRBJ1-1	TRBV7-9	.	CASSLGSGLQAFF	TGTGCCAGCAGCTTAGGTTCAGGGTTGCAAGCTTTCTTT
.	TRBJ2-3	TRBV7-3	.	CASSLGLPGDTQYF	TGTGCCAGCAGCCTCGGGCTTCCCGGGGATACGCAGTATTTT
.	TRBJ1-5	TRBV19	once	CASSMGGQPQHF	TGTGCCAGTAGTATGGGAGGTCAGCCCCAGCATTTT
TRBD1	TRBJ1-4	TRBV6-2/TRBV6-3	.	CASSLAGTGDEKLFF	TGTGCCAGCAGTCTCGCCGGGACAGGGGACGAAAAACTGTTTTTT
TRBD1	TRBJ2-2	TRBV27	.	CASSLRGQVTGELFF	TGTGCCAGCAGTTTACGGGGACAGGTGACCGGGGAGCTGTTTTTT
.	TRBJ1-2	TRBV4-3	.	CASSPDRNIGYTF	TGCGCCAGCAGCCCTGACAGGAATATAGGCTACACCTTC
TRBD2	TRBJ2-1	TRBV5-1	.	CASSLDSGGAYNEQFF	TGCGCCAGCAGCTTAGATAGCGGGGGGGCTTACAATGAGCAGTTCTTC
.	TRBJ2-5	TRBV6-2/TRBV6-3	once	CASSSAGETQYF	TGTGCCAGCAGTTCCGCGGGAGAGACCCAGTACTTC
.	TRBJ2-2	TRBV6-5	.	CASSWNTGELFF	TGTGCCAGCAGTTGGAACACCGGGGAGCTGTTTTTT
TRBD1	TRBJ1-5	TRBV27	once	CASKNGQGNQPQHF	TGTGCCAGCAAAAACGGACAGGGCAATCAGCCCCAGCATTTT
.	TRBJ1-4	TRBV18	.	CASSITGTNEKLFF	TGTGCCAGCTCGATAACAGGGACTAATGAAAAACTGTTTTTT
TRBD2	TRBJ2-1	TRBV19	.	CASSQQAGAYNEQFF	TGTGCCAGTAGCCAACAAGCGGGGGCCTACAATGAGCAGTTCTTC
TRBD1	TRBJ1-1	TRBV6-6	.	CASSWTGGMNTEAFF	TGTGCCAGCAGTTGGACAGGGGGTATGAACACTGAAGCTTTCTTT
.	TRBJ1-4	TRBV4-3	.	CASSQEKGATNEKLFF	TGCGCCAGCAGCCAAGAGAAGGGGGCAACTAATGAAAAACTGTTTTTT
TRBD1	TRBJ1-3	TRBV19	.	CASRPGQYSGNTIYF	TGTGCCAGTAGGCCGGGACAGTACTCTGGAAACACCATATATTTT
.	TRBJ2-3	TRBV2	.	CASSEARGAQDTQYF	TGTGCCAGCAGTGAAGCCAGGGGGGCGCAAGATACGCAGTATTTT
TRBD2	TRBJ2-1	TRBV7-9	once	CASSLAGTSGGSNNEQFF	TGTGCCAGCAGCTTAGCAGGGACTAGCGGGGGGTCCAACAATGAGCAGTTCTTC
.	TRBJ2-7	TRBV20-1	.	CSAGQYYEQYF	TGCAGTGCAGGACAGTACTACGAGCAGTACTTC
TRBD1	TRBJ2-7	TRBV5-6	.	CASSLVGQSYEQYF	TGTGCCAGCAGCTTGGTGGGACAGTCCTACGAGCAGTACTTC
.	TRBJ1-4	TRBV19	.	CASSDPGQFNEKLFF	TGTGCCAGTAGTGATCCTGGACAATTTAATGAAAAACTGTTTTTT
TRBD1	TRBJ1-6	TRBV5-1	.	CASSLTGGPYNSPLHF	TGCGCCAGCAGTTTGACAGGGGGCCCGTATAATTCACCCCTCCACTTT
TRBD2	TRBJ2-1	TRBV3-1/TRBV3-2	.	CASSQGTSGGEQFF	TGTGCCAGCAGCCAGGGGACTAGCGGGGGAGAGCAGTTCTTC
.	TRBJ1-5	TRBV27	.	CASSPDGYNQPQHF	TGTGCCAGCAGCCCCGATGGGTACAATCAGCCCCAGCATTTT
.	TRBJ2-1	TRBV2	.	CASGRLLNEQFF	TGTGCCAGCGGTAGACTACTAAATGAGCAGTTCTTC
.	TRBJ1-2	TRBV18	.	CASSPGYNPPLGYTF	TGTGCCAGCTCACCAGGGTACAATCCGCCCTTGGGGTACACCTTC
TRBD1	TRBJ1-2	TRBV5-1	once	CASSSRQGANYGYTF	TGCGCCAGCAGTTCCAGACAGGGGGCGAACTATGGCTACACCTTC
.	TRBJ2-3	TRBV7-2	.	CASSRNRQGSTDTQYF	TGTGCCAGCAGCCGCAATAGACAAGGGAGCACAGATACGCAGTATTTT
.	TRBJ1-4	TRBV2	.	CASSEGTPGTGEKLFF	TGTGCCAGCAGTGAAGGGACCCCAGGGACCGGTGAAAAACTGTTTTTT
TRBD1	TRBJ1-1	TRBV5-1	.	CASRSGTGALGGEAFF	TGCGCCAGCAGATCCGGGACAGGGGCCCTCGGGGGTGAAGCTTTCTTT
TRBD1	TRBJ1-2	TRBV20-1	.	CSQTGSTF	TGCAGTCAGACAGGGTCAACCTTC
TRBD1	TRBJ2-2	TRBV9	.	CASSVRTGNTGELFF	TGTGCCAGCAGCGTAAGGACAGGGAACACCGGGGAGCTGTTTTTT
TRBD1	TRBJ2-3	TRBV7-2	.	CASSLIETGVGTQYF	TGTGCCAGCAGCTTAATAGAGACAGGGGTTGGTACGCAGTATTTT